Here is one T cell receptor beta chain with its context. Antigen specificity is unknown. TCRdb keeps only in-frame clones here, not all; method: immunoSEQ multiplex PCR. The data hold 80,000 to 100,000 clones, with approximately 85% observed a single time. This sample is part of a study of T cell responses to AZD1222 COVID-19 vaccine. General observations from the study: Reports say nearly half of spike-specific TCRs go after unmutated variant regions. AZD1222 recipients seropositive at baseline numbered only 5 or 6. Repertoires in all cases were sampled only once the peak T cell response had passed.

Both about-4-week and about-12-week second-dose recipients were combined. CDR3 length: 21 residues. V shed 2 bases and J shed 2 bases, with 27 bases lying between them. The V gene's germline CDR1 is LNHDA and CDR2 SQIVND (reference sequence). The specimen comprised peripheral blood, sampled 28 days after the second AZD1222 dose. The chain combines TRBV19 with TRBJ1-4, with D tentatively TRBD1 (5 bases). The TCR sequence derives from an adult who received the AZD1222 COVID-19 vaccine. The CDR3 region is CASSIYPGAGKQQVTNEKLFF. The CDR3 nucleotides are TGTGCCAGTAGTATATACCCCGGGGCGGGAAAGCAACAGGTTACTAATGAAAAACTGTTTTTT.